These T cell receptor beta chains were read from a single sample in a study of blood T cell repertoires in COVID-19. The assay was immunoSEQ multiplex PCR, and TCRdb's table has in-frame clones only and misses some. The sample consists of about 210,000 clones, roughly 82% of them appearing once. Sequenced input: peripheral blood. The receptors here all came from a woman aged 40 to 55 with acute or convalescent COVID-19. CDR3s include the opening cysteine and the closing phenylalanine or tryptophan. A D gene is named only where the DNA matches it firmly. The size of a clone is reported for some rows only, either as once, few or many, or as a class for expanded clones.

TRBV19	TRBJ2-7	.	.	TGTGCCAGTAGTATTTCCGGGGAGCAGTACTTC	CASSISGEQYF
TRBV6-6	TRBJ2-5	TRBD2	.	TGTGCCAGCACCTCAACCGGGGGAGGGAGGGAGGAGACCCAGTACTTC	CASTSTGGGREETQYF
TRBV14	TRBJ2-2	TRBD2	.	TGTGCCAGCAGCCAAGTTATACGAGCGGGAGTTTATAACACCGGGGAGCTGTTTTTT	CASSQVIRAGVYNTGELFF
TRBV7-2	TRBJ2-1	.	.	TGTGCCAGCAGCTTACAGCTGGGAGGATCAGATGAGCAGTTCTTC	CASSLQLGGSDEQFF
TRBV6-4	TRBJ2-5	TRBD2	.	TGTGCCAGCAGCCTTTCGGGGGGTGGCCAAGAGACCCAGTACTTC	CASSLSGGGQETQYF
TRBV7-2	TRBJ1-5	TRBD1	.	TGTGCCAGCAGCTTAGCGATGGCAGGGGGATATCAGCCCCAGCATTTT	CASSLAMAGGYQPQHF
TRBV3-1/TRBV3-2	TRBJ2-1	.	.	TGTGCCAGCAGCCAAGTGCGGGGCCCTCCCAGTGAGCAGTTCTTC	CASSQVRGPPSEQFF
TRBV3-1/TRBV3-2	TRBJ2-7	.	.	TGTGCCAGCAGCCAAGATAACGGAGCCTACGAGCAGTACTTC	CASSQDNGAYEQYF
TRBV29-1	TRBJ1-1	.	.	TGCAGCGTTGAGGGGGCGCAAGGCACTGAAGCTTTCTTT	CSVEGAQGTEAFF
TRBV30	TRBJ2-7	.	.	TGTGCCTGGAGCAGTCAGGGGCAGGGGATAGACGAGCAGTACTTC	CAWSSQGQGIDEQYF
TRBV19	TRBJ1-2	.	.	TGTGCCAGTAGTGAAGTCGCAGGGAGGTATGGCTACACCTTC	CASSEVAGRYGYTF
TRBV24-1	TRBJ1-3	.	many	TGTGCCACCAGTAGGCCAGGTGGAAACACCATATATTTT	CATSRPGGNTIYF